The following is a T cell receptor beta chain sequence with its context. These data come from a study of cytomegalovirus exposure and HLA in healthy donors. Study context: Findings of an earlier analysis included 117 million unique TCR beta sequences from roughly 190 million T cells.

The CDR3 is 17 amino acids. From germline, CDR1 is SGHAT and CDR2 FQNNGV. V shed 0 bases and J shed 2 bases, with 15 bases lying between them. PCR was performed using 60 Vbeta and 13 Jbeta primers. Using immunoSEQ multiplex PCR, the repertoire was profiled, and TCRdb retains in-frame clones only, with some absent. This repertoire includes 100,000 to 150,000 clones. The TCR comes from a woman aged 40 to 50 in good health and CMV-seronegative. This chain connects TRBV11-2 to TRBJ2-3; possibly TRBD2 for D (6 bases). The sequenced sample consisted of PBMCs. In nucleotides, the CDR3 is TGTGCCAGCAGCTTAGAACGAAATAGCGGATCCACAGATACGCAGTATTTT. Its protein is CASSLERNSGSTDTQYF.